This passage covers 2 T cell receptor beta chains from one sample sequenced in a study of cytomegalovirus exposure and HLA in healthy donors. 13 Jbeta primers and 60 Vbeta primers were used for the PCR. The method was immunoSEQ multiplex PCR; TCRdb's version includes in-frame clones alone and lacks a portion of them. The sample consists of about 120,000 clones, about four fifths of them appearing once. The sequenced sample consisted of PBMCs. Source of these receptors: a man aged 30 to 39 in good health and CMV-seropositive.

The V and J genes are TRBV5-6 and TRBJ2-3; D is perhaps TRBD2 (7 bases). The length of the CDR3 is 15 residues. Germline-derived CDR1 and CDR2 are SGHDT and YYEEEE. Trimming took off 7 bases at V and 0 bases at J, with 15 bases between the two ends. The CDR3 reads CASGAGASSTDTQYF. CDR3 in DNA: TGTGCCAGCGGCGCGGGGGCCAGTAGCACAGATACGCAGTATTTT.

V is TRBV4-3 and J is TRBJ1-4, with 8 bases that match TRBD1. Germline V lookup: CDR1 LGHNA, CDR2 YSLEER. The CDR3 is 18 amino acids. Trimming took 0 bases from V and 4 from J; bases not matched to a gene: 10. As DNA, the CDR3 is TGCGCCAGCAGCCAAGATCTTTCAGGGGGCGGAATTAATGAAAAACTGTTTTTT. This sequence encodes CASSQDLSGGGINEKLFF.